These T cell receptor beta chains were read from a single sample in a study of cytomegalovirus exposure and HLA in healthy donors. The protocol was immunoSEQ multiplex PCR, while the TCRdb copy is restricted to in-frame clones and leaves out a portion. The sample carries 120,000 or so clones, about 83% recorded once. Material for sequencing was PBMCs. The receptors shown here come from a woman in her 40s in good health and CMV-seropositive. Both conserved end residues are part of each CDR3. Each record gives: J gene, D gene, clone size, CDR3 length, V gene, CDR3 DNA, CDR3 protein. A D gene is named only where the DNA matches it firmly. Not every row has a clone size; where given, it reads once, few, many or a size class.

J: TRBJ2-1
D: .
size: few
length: 14
V: TRBV4-1
DNA: TGCGCCAGCAGCCAAGAATTGGCCGCCGGCAGGGAGTTCTTC
CDR3: CASSQELAAGREFF

J: TRBJ1-2
D: .
size: .
length: 13
V: TRBV7-8
DNA: TGTGCCAGCAGCCTTAGAAACGAGTATGGCTACACCTTC
CDR3: CASSLRNEYGYTF

J: TRBJ1-1
D: TRBD1
size: .
length: 14
V: TRBV27
DNA: TGTGCCAGCAGTTTCGACAGGGGACGGGCTGAAGCTTTCTTT
CDR3: CASSFDRGRAEAFF

J: TRBJ2-5
D: .
size: .
length: 14
V: TRBV6-1
DNA: TGTGCCAGCAGTGAATGGACAGTACAAGAGACCCAGTACTTC
CDR3: CASSEWTVQETQYF

J: TRBJ2-3
D: .
size: .
length: 15
V: TRBV6-4
DNA: TGTGCCAGCAGTGACTCACTCGGTAGCACAGATACGCAGTATTTT
CDR3: CASSDSLGSTDTQYF

J: TRBJ2-3
D: .
size: few
length: 15
V: TRBV28
DNA: TGTGCCAGCAGACCAGCGGCGGGACGTACAGATACGCAGTATTTT
CDR3: CASRPAAGRTDTQYF

J: TRBJ2-7
D: TRBD1
size: .
length: 14
V: TRBV11-2
DNA: TGTGCCAGCAGCTTAGGGACAGGGTACTACGAGCAGTACTTC
CDR3: CASSLGTGYYEQYF

J: TRBJ1-3
D: TRBD1
size: .
length: 15
V: TRBV7-3
DNA: TGTGCCAGCAGCCCCAACCCGGGACAGGGAAACACCATATATTTT
CDR3: CASSPNPGQGNTIYF

J: TRBJ2-1
D: .
size: .
length: 13
V: TRBV5-6
DNA: TGTGCCAGCAGTTCTAGCGACGACAATGAGCAGTTCTTC
CDR3: CASSSSDDNEQFF

J: TRBJ2-3
D: .
size: .
length: 14
V: TRBV9
DNA: TGTGCCAGCAGCGTAGTCGGGTTGGCAGATACGCAGTATTTT
CDR3: CASSVVGLADTQYF

J: TRBJ2-7
D: TRBD1
size: .
length: 15
V: TRBV28
DNA: TGTGCCAGCAGGGCGGGGACAGGGCAACTATACGAGCAGTACTTC
CDR3: CASRAGTGQLYEQYF